A single sample is the source of the 4 T cell receptor beta chains below, sequenced in a study of chemoradiotherapy in HPV16-positive cancers. The protocol was immunoSEQ multiplex PCR, while the TCRdb copy is restricted to in-frame clones and leaves out a portion. The sample shows 1,500 or so clones, 80% to 95% of them seen only once. The sample in question was tumor tissue, obtained from a patient who underwent chemoradiotherapy. These receptor sequences come from a human donor with HPV-associated anogenital cancer.

The genes are TRBV4-1 and TRBJ2-7; no firm D call. This CDR3 has 16 amino acids. Germline V gene lookup returns CDR1 MGHRA and CDR2 YSYEKL. The V end lost 1 base, the J end lost 2 bases, and 15 bases lay between the germline ends. CDR3: CASSQASSDPPYEQYF. CDR3 DNA sequence: TGCGCCAGCAGCCAAGCCTCTTCCGACCCCCCCTACGAGCAGTACTTC.

This chain connects TRBV27 to TRBJ2-3; 7 bases match TRBD1. The CDR3 has 15 residues. V lost 5 bases, J lost 4 bases, and 9 bases stayed unmatched. From germline, CDR1 is MNHEY and CDR2 SMNVEV (reference sequence). CDR3 bases: TGTGCCAGCAGTACAGGGGCCATGGGGTCAGATACGCAGTATTTT. It codes for CASSTGAMGSDTQYF.

The chain has TRBV19 and TRBJ1-5, with 7 positions matching TRBD1. Per the germline V gene, CDR1 is LNHDA and CDR2 is SQIVND (reference sequence). This CDR3 has 15 residues. Trimming removed 6 bases from V and 3 bases from J; junction bases left unmatched: 8. As DNA, the CDR3 is TGTGCCAGTAGACGGACAGGCACCCTCAATCAGCCCCAGCATTTT. Translation gives CASRRTGTLNQPQHF.

The J gene is TRBJ1-2, the V gene TRBV4-1, with D hard to call. Deletions cut 1 base from V and 8 bases from J, with 17 bases between. Germline CDR1 MGHRA, CDR2 YSYEKL. This CDR3 comprises 15 residues. The CDR3 sequence: CASSQASVGGYGYTF. The CDR3 DNA sequence: TGCGCCAGCAGCCAAGCCTCAGTGGGAGGCTACGGCTACACCTTC.